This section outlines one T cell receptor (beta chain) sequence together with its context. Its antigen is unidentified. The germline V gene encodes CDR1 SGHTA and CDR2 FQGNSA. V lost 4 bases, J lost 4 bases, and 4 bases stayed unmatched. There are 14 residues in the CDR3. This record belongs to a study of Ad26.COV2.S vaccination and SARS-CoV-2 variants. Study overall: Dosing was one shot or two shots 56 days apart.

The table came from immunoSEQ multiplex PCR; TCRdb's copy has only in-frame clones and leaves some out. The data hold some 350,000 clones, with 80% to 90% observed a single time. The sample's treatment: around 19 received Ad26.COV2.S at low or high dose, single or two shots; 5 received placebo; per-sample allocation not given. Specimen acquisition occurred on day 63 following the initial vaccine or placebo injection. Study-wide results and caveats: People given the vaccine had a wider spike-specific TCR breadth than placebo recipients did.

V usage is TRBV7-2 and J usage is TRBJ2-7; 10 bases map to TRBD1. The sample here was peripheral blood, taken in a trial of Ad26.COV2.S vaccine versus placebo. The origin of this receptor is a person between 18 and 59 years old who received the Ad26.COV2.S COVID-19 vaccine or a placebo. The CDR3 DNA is TGTGCCAGCAGCTCGGACAGGGGGGCGTACGAGCAGTACTTC. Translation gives CASSSDRGAYEQYF.